This T cell receptor (beta chain) is from a study of cytomegalovirus exposure and HLA in healthy donors. Primers included in the PCR were 60 Vbeta and 13 Jbeta primers. The protocol was immunoSEQ multiplex PCR, while the TCRdb copy is restricted to in-frame clones and leaves out a portion. The data show about 160,000 clones, with around 78% seen just once and around 3.3% held by the top ten. To note about this clone: Its antigen is undetermined.

Among the donors, all were healthy bone marrow donors. Regarding the study as a whole: The authors later found TCR association rates varying by HLA locus, with DRB1 most and HLA-C fewest. Earlier analysis yielded a pattern in which most TCR beta V segments were productive about 87% or about 30% of the time.

CDR3 size: 15 residues. The V gene end was trimmed by 5 bases and the J gene end by 5 bases; junction bases not matched to a gene: 11. Germline V lookup: CDR1 SGHRS, CDR2 YFSETQ. This receptor was identified in a woman in her forties in good health and CMV-seronegative. The sample consisted of PBMCs. V usage is TRBV5-1 and J usage is TRBJ1-2, with 8 bases matching TRBD1. CDR3 region: CASSFLPDRAYGYTF. For the CDR3, the DNA is TGCGCCAGCAGTTTTCTCCCGGACAGGGCATATGGCTACACCTTC.